The clone carrying this TCR beta chain has only a few counts. Participants spanned ages about 18 to 89 years and resided in 20 to 25 US areas. Assay: immunoSEQ multiplex PCR; the TCRdb copy retains only in-frame clones and omits some. Altogether around 240,000 clones are present, 70% to 90% being singletons, with the ten largest covering 0.87%. V was clipped by 3 bases and J by 4 bases, with 9 bases between them. CDR1 MNHNS and CDR2 SASEGT come from the germline V gene. The CDR3 is made up of 14 amino acids. The data derive from a study of blood T cell repertoires in COVID-19. Study as a whole: The origin of the acute and convalescent COVID-19 samples was the United States, Italy and Spain.

This TCR was recovered from a man aged 45-65 years who had been exposed to COVID-19. The rearrangement uses TRBV6-1 and TRBJ2-2, with D hard to call. Sequenced input: PBMCs or T cells enriched from blood (not recorded which). The CDR3 region has the DNA TGTGCCAGCAGTGATGGGCAGTTCACCGGGGAGCTGTTTTTT. This encodes CASSDGQFTGELFF.